This entry lists 28 T cell receptor beta chains sequenced from one sample in a study of T cell repertoires in cytomegalovirus infection. TCRdb re-called the reads through MiXCR, storing one row per CDR3 protein. The sample holds around 350,000 distinct CDR3 sequences, approximately 18% seen once. The sample consisted of PBMCs. All receptors come from a human donor in good health (CMV status not recorded). Some clones in this sample may be carry-over from other donors' samples.

The table lists this clonotype with many counts. J is TRBJ2-3 and V is TRBV12-3 or TRBV12-4; a weak D match, TRBD2 (6 bases). V was trimmed by 5 bases and J by 4 bases, leaving 16 bases between them. This CDR3 region has 15 residues. CDR3 coding DNA: TGTGCCAGCAGTAGACTAGACGGGTCCGCAGATACGCAGTATTTT. As protein: CASSRLDGSADTQYF.

This clonotype was recorded a few times. The chain recombines TRBV7-9 with TRBJ2-6; 8 positions agree with TRBD2. Per germline, CDR1 SEHNR and CDR2 FQNEAQ (reference sequence). V shed 5 bases and J 2 bases; nucleotides not matched to a gene: 5. The CDR3 consists of 16 residues. CDR3 sequence: CASSPGGGPGANVLTF. As DNA, the CDR3 is TGTGCCAGCAGCCCCGGCGGGGGGCCTGGGGCCAACGTCCTGACTTTC.

This clonotype was seen ten or more times. The J gene is TRBJ2-7, the V gene TRBV7-8; 10 nucleotides line up with TRBD1. The CDR3 has 14 amino acids. Losses at the gene ends were 5 bases for V and 5 bases for J; bases not matched to a gene: 6. Looked up from germline, CDR1 is SGHVS and CDR2 is FQNEAQ. The CDR3 DNA reads TGTGCCAGCAGCCACGGGACAGGGGCTGACGAGCAGTACTTC. It specifies CASSHGTGADEQYF.

The chain uses TRBV7-2 and TRBJ2-3; D is uncertain. The germline V and J ends were trimmed by 7 bases and 3 bases, with 20 bases remaining between them. CDR1 SGHTA and CDR2 FQGNSA come from the germline V gene. The CDR3 runs to 16 residues. The CDR3 protein is CASTGGVLAGTDTQYF. CDR3 nucleotide sequence: TGTGCCAGCACCGGTGGGGTCCTGGCTGGGACAGATACGCAGTATTTT.

This clonotype was observed a few times. The chain has TRBV7-6 and TRBJ2-2, with 8 bases aligning to TRBD1. Germline CDR1 and CDR2: SGHVS and FNYEAQ. The CDR3 loop spans 17 amino acids. Germline trimming cut 0 bases from V and 3 bases from J; bases unmatched to any gene: 6. This chain's CDR3 is CASSLAWTGRYTGELFF. The CDR3 DNA is TGTGCCAGCAGCTTAGCATGGACAGGGAGGTACACCGGGGAGCTGTTTTTT.

This clonotype has just a few counts. The chain joins TRBV28 to TRBJ1-1; possible D gene TRBD1, 5 bases. CDR3 size: 13 residues. Germline V lookup: CDR1 MDHEN, CDR2 SYDVKM. V was trimmed by 8 bases and J by 9 bases, leaving 19 bases between them. The CDR3, as DNA: TGTGCCAGCGGGAGTAGGGAGGGGCTGAAAGCTTTCTTT. This gives the protein CASGSREGLKAFF.

This clonotype was seen repeatedly, ten times or more. J is TRBJ1-5 and V is TRBV28; maybe TRBD1 (5 bases). The V gene's germline CDR1 is MDHEN and CDR2 SYDVKM. This CDR3 has 12 amino acids. Trimming left V 7 bases short and J 3 bases short, with 7 bases between. The CDR3 DNA follows: TGTGCCAGCACAGGGCCCAATCAGCCCCAGCATTTT. This encodes CASTGPNQPQHF. Filled out from reference TRBV28 and TRBJ1-5, the complete variable domain reads DVKVTQSSRYLVKRTGEKVFLECVQDMDHENMFWYRQDPGLGLRLIYFSYDVKMKEKGDIPEGYSVSREKKERFSLILESASTNQTSMYLCASTGPNQPQHFGDGTRLSIL.

This clonotype came up many times. The chain has TRBV7-2 and TRBJ2-5, with unresolved D. The CDR3 runs 14 residues. V shed 4 bases and J shed 4 bases, with 13 bases lying between them. Germline assignment: CDR1 SGHTA and CDR2 FQGNSA. CDR3 in DNA: TGTGCCAGCAGCTCCCTGGGGTTAGGAGAGACCCAGTACTTC. Its protein is CASSSLGLGETQYF.

The genes are TRBV7-2 and TRBJ2-3; 9 positions match TRBD2. V gave up 4 bases and J gave up 1 base; unmatched junction bases: 6. There are 16 residues in the CDR3. CDR1 and CDR2 from the germline V gene are SGHTA and FQGNSA. The CDR3 nucleotides are TGTGCCAGCAGCTCACGACTAGCGGTGCGCACAGATACGCAGTATTTT. Its protein is CASSSRLAVRTDTQYF.

This clonotype was seen more than once but under ten times. The rearrangement uses TRBV4-3 and TRBJ2-1; the D is unclear. Deletions cut 8 bases from V and 6 bases from J, with 11 bases between. Germline V gene sequence: CDR1 LGHNA, CDR2 YSLEER. The CDR3 loop spans 12 amino acids. Here the CDR3 DNA reads TGCGCCAGCCCCCTTTCCGGCAATGAGCAGTTCTTC. It translates to CASPLSGNEQFF.

CDR3 sequence (DNA): TGCAGTGCTAGGGACGGGAGAGAGACCCAGTACTTC. Protein: CSARDGRETQYF. The chain couples TRBV20-1 to TRBJ2-5; D perhaps matches TRBD2 (6 bases). V shed 3 bases and J shed 4 bases, with 9 bases lying between them. The CDR3 runs 12 residues. CDR1 and CDR2 (germline): DFQATT, SNEGSKA (reference sequence).

This clonotype showed up many times. The CDR3 DNA sequence: TGTGCCAGCAGCTCCGCTGGACACGAAGAGACCCAGTACTTC. It yields the protein CASSSAGHEETQYF. The chain couples TRBV5-6 to TRBJ2-5, with a weak D call TRBD1 (5 bases). CDR1 and CDR2 from the germline V gene are SGHDT and YYEEEE. The V end lost 3 bases, the J end lost 3 bases, and 12 bases lay between the germline ends. The CDR3 is 14 amino acids.

This rearrangement joins TRBV5-1 to TRBJ1-3; D uncertain. V lost 2 bases and J 0 bases, leaving 3 bases between the germline ends. Germline V gene lookup returns CDR1 SGHRS and CDR2 YFSETQ. The CDR3 runs 13 residues. In nucleotides, the CDR3 is TGCGCCAGCAGCTTCAACTCTGGAAACACCATATATTTT. Amino acids: CASSFNSGNTIYF.

This clonotype was seen ten or more times. The rearrangement links TRBV7-8 to TRBJ1-2; D is perhaps TRBD1 (5 bases). Germline V gene lookup returns CDR1 SGHVS and CDR2 FQNEAQ. The CDR3 consists of 14 residues. Trimming shortened V by 6 bases and J by 5 bases, and 16 bases separated the two germline ends. The CDR3 region has the DNA TGTGCCAGCAGTCGAGATGGGGGAGGGTATGGCTACACCTTC. It encodes CASSRDGGGYGYTF.

This clonotype was detected a few times. The V and J genes are TRBV6-6 and TRBJ1-3; the D is unclear. CDR3 length: 12 residues. Trimming pared 10 bases from V and 2 bases from J, leaving 9 bases between. Germline values: CDR1 MNHNY, CDR2 SVGAGI (reference sequence). CDR3 sequence: CATTGAGNTIYF. The CDR3 DNA reads TGTGCCACCACGGGAGCTGGAAACACCATATATTTT.

This clonotype was detected many times. The J gene is TRBJ2-1, the V gene TRBV11-2; 8 bases match TRBD2. CDR1 and CDR2 from the germline V gene are SGHAT and FQNNGV. Trimming at V came to 3 bases and at J to 7 bases, leaving 8 bases not matched to a gene. The CDR3 has 15 residues. CDR3 residues: CASSFQTGGLNEQFF. The CDR3 DNA follows: TGTGCCAGCAGCTTTCAGACGGGAGGGCTAAATGAGCAGTTCTTC.

V and J are TRBV6-5 and TRBJ2-3; D possibly uses TRBD1 or TRBD2 (6 bases each). CDR1 is MNHEY and CDR2 is SVGAGI in the germline V gene. There are 16 residues in the CDR3. The V and J ends lost 4 bases and 4 bases respectively, with 18 bases between them. Written as DNA, the CDR3 is TGTGCCAGCAGTTCTGGCCGGGTGGGGGGCCCAGATACGCAGTATTTT. Protein product: CASSSGRVGGPDTQYF.

In its sample, this clonotype was seen many times. The chain combines TRBV6-1 with TRBJ1-6; D possibly corresponds to TRBD1 (6 bases). V lost 2 bases, J lost 8 bases, and 13 bases lay in between. Germline CDR1 reads MNHNS; CDR2 reads SASEGT. The length of the CDR3 is 15 residues. The CDR3 loop reads CASSEMRGVYSPLHF. CDR3 coding DNA: TGTGCCAGCAGTGAAATGAGGGGGGTCTATTCACCCCTCCACTTT.

This clonotype was seen more than once but under ten times. V is TRBV5-6 and J is TRBJ1-5, with unresolved D. Trimming pared 4 bases from V and 1 base from J, leaving 9 bases between. Germline V gives CDR1 SGHDT, CDR2 YYEEEE. This CDR3 comprises 14 residues. CDR3 region: CASSLRFSNQPQHF. CDR3 coding DNA: TGTGCCAGCAGCCTAAGATTCAGCAATCAGCCCCAGCATTTT.

The V gene is TRBV20-1, the J gene TRBJ2-2, with D unresolved. This CDR3 has 13 amino acids. Trimming removed 4 bases from V and 6 bases from J, with 12 bases in between. CDR1 is DFQATT and CDR2 is SNEGSKA in the germline V gene (reference sequence). CDR3 sequence (DNA): TGCAGTGCTACCGGAGCTGGGGCCGGGGAGCTGTTTTTT. Translation gives CSATGAGAGELFF.

At least ten counts were recorded for this clonotype. In nucleotides, the CDR3 is TGTGCCAGCACCCGACGTCGGATGGACTATGGCTACACCTTC. Protein sequence: CASTRRRMDYGYTF. The chain has TRBV7-2 and TRBJ1-2; D gene uncertain. V dropped 7 bases and J dropped 3 bases, with 15 bases sitting between them. Looked up from germline, CDR1 is SGHTA and CDR2 is FQGNSA. CDR3 length equals 14 residues.

The V and J genes are TRBV6-2 or TRBV6-3 and TRBJ1-1; no firm D call. Germline V gives CDR1 MNHEY, CDR2 SVGEGT. This CDR3 comprises 11 residues. Deletions cut 7 bases from V and 5 bases from J, with 8 bases between. The CDR3 region is CASKRDTEAFF. The CDR3 nucleotides are TGTGCCAGCAAACGGGATACTGAAGCTTTCTTT.

This rearrangement joins TRBV7-8 to TRBJ1-2, with a tentative D call TRBD1 (6 bases). V was trimmed by 2 bases and J by 2 bases, leaving 12 bases between them. The CDR3 covers 15 residues. Germline assignment: CDR1 SGHVS and CDR2 FQNEAQ. CDR3 amino acids: CASSLTSGTNYGYTF. Here the CDR3 DNA reads TGTGCCAGCAGCTTAACCAGCGGGACAAACTATGGCTACACCTTC.

Concerning this clonotype itself: A clone one base away is much larger, so this may be a read error. In DNA form, the CDR3 reads TGTGCCAGCAGCCCAGGGGGAAGCGCCCCAGCCCCCTACAATGAGCAGCTCTTC. It is translated as CASSPGGSAPAPYNEQLF. The chain uses TRBV7-6 and TRBJ2-1; TRBD1 aligns across 7 bases. CDR1 is SGHVS and CDR2 is FNYEAQ in the germline V gene. This CDR3 spans 18 amino acids.

This clonotype appeared a few times. V is TRBV19 and J is TRBJ1-5, with D maybe TRBD1 (6 bases). Germline V gene data show CDR1 as LNHDA and CDR2 as SQIVND (reference sequence). V was pared by 5 bases and J by 1 base, with 9 bases between. The CDR3 contains 14 residues. The CDR3 sequence is CASSFGQSNQPQHF. For the CDR3, the DNA is TGTGCCAGTAGTTTCGGACAGAGCAATCAGCCCCAGCATTTT.

This clonotype was counted ten times or more. The chain links TRBV7-9 to TRBJ2-7, with 11 bases lining up with TRBD2. The ends lost 4 bases at V and 5 bases at J; junction bases unmatched: 7. The CDR3 sequence is 15 residues long. Per germline, CDR1 SEHNR and CDR2 FQNEAQ (reference sequence). The CDR3 DNA follows: TGTGCCAGCAGCTCGTTAGCGGGAGGGTGGAACGAGCAGTACTTC. Translating it yields CASSSLAGGWNEQYF.

In this sample, this clonotype turned up a few times. The chain is built from TRBV6-2 or TRBV6-3 and TRBJ2-5; TRBD1 aligns across 9 bases. Germline V gene sequence: CDR1 MNHEY, CDR2 SVGEGT. V lost 4 bases and J lost 5; bases outside the gene matches: 11. There are 16 residues in the CDR3. The CDR3 region is CASSWETGTGLETQYF. CDR3 in DNA: TGTGCCAGCAGTTGGGAGACCGGGACAGGGCTGGAGACCCAGTACTTC.

A few counts support this clonotype. J is TRBJ2-7 and V is TRBV6-2 or TRBV6-3, with unresolved D. CDR3 length equals 13 residues. The V gene lost 7 bases and the J gene lost 5 bases, with 15 bases spanning the gap. Germline assignment: CDR1 MNHEY and CDR2 SVGEGT. CDR3: CASNRVLVDEQYF. The CDR3 DNA follows: TGTGCCAGCAATAGAGTACTGGTCGACGAGCAGTACTTC.